This T cell receptor beta chain was retrieved from a study of blood T cell repertoires in COVID-19. Study context: Samples of COVID-19 (acute and convalescent) were obtained from the United States, Italy and Spain. Nucleic acid was either cDNA or gDNA, and it came from T cells, B-cell-depleted T cells, or PBMCs.

A Seattle source enrolled patients during active infection and followed them longitudinally. Methods used by the authors: Scientists estimated how many nucleated cells there were by amplifying reference gene primers. The assay was immunoSEQ multiplex PCR, and TCRdb's table has in-frame clones only and misses some. V, J and clone size are taken as reported in that table, and D and trimming were inferred from the DNA itself. Of under 200,000 clones listed, 80% to 90% are singletons. CDR1 is LGHNT, CDR2 FRNRAP, per germline. This CDR3 spans 14 amino acids. The J segment lost 3 bases and the V segment lost 9 bases, leaving 6 bases of the junction unmatched.

The clonotype comes from an older woman with COVID-19, enrolled during active disease. J is TRBJ2-2 and V is TRBV12-5; 8 bases match TRBD1. The material sequenced was peripheral blood. The DNA for the CDR3 is TGTGCTAGCAGCGACAGGGGTGACACCGGGGAGCTGTTTTTT. Residues: CASSDRGDTGELFF. Supplemented by reference TRBV12-5 and TRBJ2-2, the full variable domain reads DARVTQTPRHKVTEMGQEVTMRCQPILGHNTVFWYRQTMMQGLELLAYFRNRAPLDDSGMPKDRFSAEMPDATLATLKIQPSEPRDSAVYFCASSDRGDTGELFFGEGSRLTVL.